This T cell receptor beta chain was sequenced in a study of long-term antiretroviral therapy in people with HIV. General observations from the study: Versus controls, repertoires in people with HIV had narrower CDR3 length ranges.

Running of the v3.0 immunoSEQ assay took place at survey level. The table came from immunoSEQ multiplex PCR; TCRdb's copy has only in-frame clones and leaves some out. The table lists about 25,000 clones, around 86% of them singletons. Points on this clone: What it binds is unknown.

Germline CDR1 is KGHSH and CDR2 is LQKENI. The CDR3 consists of 14 residues. V dropped 2 bases and J dropped 7 bases, with 14 bases sitting between them. The sample in question was unsorted PBMCs, obtained 1.9 years after starting antiretroviral therapy. This TCR came from a woman aged 30 to 39 with HIV. The chain joins TRBV18 to TRBJ1-1; D remains unclear. CDR3 nucleotides: TGTGCCAGCTCACCAGCGGGGAGAACCGGTGAAGCTTTCTTT. It encodes CASSPAGRTGEAFF.